This TCR beta chain was sequenced in a study of radiation and T cells in renal cell carcinoma. At the level of the study: Nephrectomy followed 15 Gy stereotactic body radiation by 4 weeks.

The time point was: blood 2 weeks post-SBRT. The treatment was: 15 Gy SBRT to primary tumor, nephrectomy 4 weeks later. Serial blood draws occurred at baseline and 2 and 4 weeks post-SBRT. General study points: In blood, top tumor clones expanded by 2 weeks, shrinking by 4.

Sequencing used immunoSEQ multiplex PCR; TCRdb keeps in-frame clones, though not all of them. The data contain some 130,000 clones, approximately 75% of them seen just once; the ten biggest clones take up around 2%. Of note for this clone: As yet, its antigen is unknown.

Looked up from germline, CDR1 is MNHNS and CDR2 is SASEGT. Trimming left V 6 bases short and J 12 bases short, with 14 bases between. The CDR3 is 11 amino acids. The chain has TRBV6-1 and TRBJ1-1; D remains ambiguous. This sample comprised blood, obtained from a patient whose treatment included radiotherapy and nephrectomy. The receptor's source is a woman aged 60-75 years with renal cell carcinoma. The CDR3 region has the DNA TGTGCCAGCAGAACGGAGCCCTCAACTTTCTTT. This encodes CASRTEPSTFF.